These T cell receptor beta chains were read from a single sample in a study of blood T cell repertoires in COVID-19. Clones were read by immunoSEQ multiplex PCR, and TCRdb kept only the in-frame ones, dropping some. The sample has about 210,000 clones, about 86% seen once. Sample: PBMCs or T cells enriched from blood (not recorded which). Receptors originate from a woman in her forties with acute COVID-19. Each CDR3 is given with its conserved first and last residue. Each record gives: D gene, J gene, V gene, clone size, CDR3 protein, CDR3 DNA. D genes are given only for firm matches. Only some rows state a clone size, as once, few, many or a class for expanded clones.

>TRBD2|TRBJ2-1|TRBV27|.
CASREAGPRNNEQFF
TGTGCCAGCAGGGAAGCGGGACCACGGAACAATGAGCAGTTCTTC
>.|TRBJ2-7|TRBV11-2|.
CASSTGGSYEQYF
TGTGCCAGCAGCACCGGGGGTTCCTACGAGCAGTACTTC
>TRBD1|TRBJ1-1|TRBV28|.
CASSSPGQGGDTEAFF
TGTGCCAGCAGTTCACCGGGACAGGGGGGGGACACTGAAGCTTTCTTT
>TRBD1|TRBJ2-5|TRBV20-1|.
CSASGRTGDNQETQYF
TGCAGTGCTAGTGGTCGGACAGGGGACAACCAAGAGACCCAGTACTTC
>TRBD2|TRBJ2-3|TRBV9|.
CASGVAGGTDTQYF
TGTGCCAGCGGGGTAGCGGGAGGGACAGATACGCAGTATTTT
>TRBD1|TRBJ1-2|TRBV27|.
CASLPQRAGAGGTYGYTF
TGTGCCAGCCTCCCCCAAAGGGCTGGGGCAGGGGGCACCTATGGCTACACCTTC
>.|TRBJ2-5|TRBV9|.
CASSAEGTSRTRKTQYF
TGTGCCAGCAGCGCCGAGGGAACTTCCCGGACGAGGAAGACCCAGTACTTC
>.|TRBJ2-1|TRBV11-3|.
CASSLGLGVQGQFF
TGTGCCAGCAGCTTAGGACTGGGGGTACAGGGGCAGTTCTTC
>.|TRBJ1-2|TRBV6-5|.
CASKPGESNYGYTF
TGTGCCAGCAAGCCAGGCGAATCTAACTATGGCTACACCTTC
>.|TRBJ1-2|TRBV28|few
CASSLTGDSNYGYTF
TGTGCCAGCAGTTTAACGGGGGACTCTAACTATGGCTACACCTTC
>.|TRBJ2-1|TRBV13|.
CASSSPPADRVSYNEQFF
TGTGCCAGCAGCTCCCCCCCTGCGGACAGAGTATCCTACAATGAGCAGTTCTTC
>.|TRBJ2-2|TRBV7-9|once
CASTPRGAAGELFF
TGTGCCAGCACCCCCAGGGGGGCCGCCGGGGAGCTGTTTTTT
>TRBD2|TRBJ2-1|TRBV27|few
CASSPTSGLNNEQFF
TGTGCCAGCAGTCCGACTAGCGGCCTAAACAATGAGCAGTTCTTC
>.|TRBJ2-3|TRBV3-1/TRBV3-2|few
CASSQELLRKNTQYF
TGTGCCAGCAGCCAAGAGTTACTCAGGAAAAATACGCAGTATTTT
>TRBD1|TRBJ2-7|TRBV6-5|.
CASSYAYRGHYEQYF
TGTGCCAGCAGTTACGCTTACAGGGGGCACTACGAGCAGTACTTC
>.|TRBJ1-1|TRBV18|.
CASSTGINAGAGAFF
TGTGCCAGCTCAACGGGGATAAACGCGGGGGCTGGGGCTTTCTTT